A selection of T cell receptor beta chains follows, all from one sample in a study of T-cell memory formation after mild COVID-19. TCRdb re-called the 5' RACE reads through MiXCR, storing one row per CDR3 protein. The repertoire consists of about 430,000 distinct CDR3 sequences, with 20% to 25% occurring once and the leading ten covering around 8.8%. Sample: PBMCs or a T cell subset sorted from them (not recorded which). Every receptor here comes from an adult woman who had mild COVID-19 (a few samples of this study predate the infection). Cell type and time point are not known. Both conserved end residues are part of each CDR3. D genes are given only for firm matches. A row's size may be missing; if present it is once, few, many or a size class.

J gene: TRBJ2-1
V gene: TRBV7-9
D gene: TRBD1
clone size: NA
CDR3 DNA: TGTGCCAGCAGCTCCGGCTCACAGGGGTACAATGAGCAGTTCTTC
CDR3 protein: CASSSGSQGYNEQFF

J gene: TRBJ2-7
V gene: TRBV23-1
D gene: NA
clone size: few
CDR3 DNA: TGCGCCAGCAGTCGGGGGATTCACGAGCAGTACTTC
CDR3 protein: CASSRGIHEQYF

J gene: TRBJ2-2
V gene: TRBV12-3/TRBV12-4
D gene: NA
clone size: NA
CDR3 DNA: TGTGCCAGCATCCCGGGCCCGAACACCGGGGAGCTGTTTTTT
CDR3 protein: CASIPGPNTGELFF

J gene: TRBJ1-2
V gene: TRBV7-2
D gene: NA
clone size: NA
CDR3 DNA: TGTGCCAGCAGCTCCCAGTGGGGCTACACCTTC
CDR3 protein: CASSSQWGYTF

J gene: TRBJ1-1
V gene: TRBV7-9
D gene: NA
clone size: NA
CDR3 DNA: TGTGCCAGCAGCTTAATTACGAACACTGAAGCTTTCTTT
CDR3 protein: CASSLITNTEAFF

J gene: TRBJ2-3
V gene: TRBV2
D gene: TRBD1
clone size: few
CDR3 DNA: TGTGCCAGCAGGCGACAGGGGGTTGGCACAGATACGCAGTATTTT
CDR3 protein: CASRRQGVGTDTQYF

J gene: TRBJ1-2
V gene: TRBV12-3/TRBV12-4
D gene: NA
clone size: many
CDR3 DNA: TGTGCCAGCAGCCCCGGGACGGCCAACCTCTATGGCTACACCTTC
CDR3 protein: CASSPGTANLYGYTF

J gene: TRBJ1-2
V gene: TRBV27
D gene: NA
clone size: few
CDR3 DNA: TGTGCCAGCAGATCCTTGGACGGGCGCGGCTACACCTTC
CDR3 protein: CASRSLDGRGYTF

J gene: TRBJ2-2
V gene: TRBV6-2/TRBV6-3
D gene: TRBD1
clone size: NA
CDR3 DNA: TGTGCCAGCAGACGAAACCGGGACAGGGGGCTCTCCGCGAACACCGGGGAGCTGTTTTTT
CDR3 protein: CASRRNRDRGLSANTGELFF

J gene: TRBJ2-4
V gene: TRBV7-2
D gene: NA
clone size: NA
CDR3 DNA: TGTGCCAGCGCCGGGAGCCCAAGGGACATTCAGTACTTC
CDR3 protein: CASAGSPRDIQYF

J gene: TRBJ2-3
V gene: TRBV29-1
D gene: TRBD1
clone size: few
CDR3 DNA: TGCAGCGTTGAAGGACAGGGTTTGTTAGGCACAGATACGCAGTATTTT
CDR3 protein: CSVEGQGLLGTDTQYF

J gene: TRBJ2-3
V gene: TRBV10-3
D gene: TRBD2
clone size: NA
CDR3 DNA: TGTGCCATCAGTGAGCATGCGGGAGGTTCAGATACGCAGTATTTT
CDR3 protein: CAISEHAGGSDTQYF

J gene: TRBJ2-7
V gene: TRBV5-1
D gene: TRBD1
clone size: many
CDR3 DNA: TGCGCCAGCAGCCCGGGACAGGTTATCTACGAGCAGTACTTC
CDR3 protein: CASSPGQVIYEQYF

J gene: TRBJ1-2
V gene: TRBV25-1
D gene: TRBD1
clone size: NA
CDR3 DNA: TGTGCCAGCAGTGCCCGGACCACAGGGGATGGCTACACCTTC
CDR3 protein: CASSARTTGDGYTF

J gene: TRBJ2-3
V gene: TRBV4-1
D gene: NA
clone size: few
CDR3 DNA: TGCGCCAGCAGCCTACGGACCCAAGATACGCAGTATTTT
CDR3 protein: CASSLRTQDTQYF

J gene: TRBJ2-3
V gene: TRBV4-2
D gene: TRBD2
clone size: NA
CDR3 DNA: TGTGCCAGCAGCCACGCCGGGACTAGCGGGGGGGGTGCAGATACGCAGTATTTT
CDR3 protein: CASSHAGTSGGGADTQYF

J gene: TRBJ2-3
V gene: TRBV7-3
D gene: TRBD2
clone size: few
CDR3 DNA: TGTGCCAGCAGCCCAGAGACTAGCGGGAGGCCTGCGCGCACAGATACGCAGTATTTT
CDR3 protein: CASSPETSGRPARTDTQYF

J gene: TRBJ2-7
V gene: TRBV10-3
D gene: NA
clone size: NA
CDR3 DNA: TGTGCCATCAGTGTTGGGGGCTACGAGCAGTACTTC
CDR3 protein: CAISVGGYEQYF

J gene: TRBJ2-2
V gene: TRBV29-1
D gene: NA
clone size: few
CDR3 DNA: TGCAGCGTTATAATACAGGGTATAGAAACCGGGGAGCTGTTTTTT
CDR3 protein: CSVIIQGIETGELFF

J gene: TRBJ2-1
V gene: TRBV7-9
D gene: TRBD2
clone size: few
CDR3 DNA: TGTGCCAGCAGTGACGTAGCGGGGGGGCCTCCCTACAATGAGCAGTTCTTC
CDR3 protein: CASSDVAGGPPYNEQFF

J gene: TRBJ2-5
V gene: TRBV18
D gene: NA
clone size: few
CDR3 DNA: TGTGCCAGCTCACCACCCGGCAGGGGTGGAGAGACCCAGTACTTC
CDR3 protein: CASSPPGRGGETQYF

J gene: TRBJ2-3
V gene: TRBV11-2
D gene: NA
clone size: NA
CDR3 DNA: TGTGCCAGCAGCTTCAGGACAGTCACGCAGTATTTT
CDR3 protein: CASSFRTVTQYF

J gene: TRBJ1-1
V gene: TRBV3-1
D gene: NA
clone size: few
CDR3 DNA: TGTGCCAGCAGCCAAGACCTCGGGGAATGGAGCCCTGAAGCTTTCTTT
CDR3 protein: CASSQDLGEWSPEAFF

J gene: TRBJ2-5
V gene: TRBV6-6
D gene: NA
clone size: NA
CDR3 DNA: TGTGCCAGCAGTTTAGGACCACCGGTTGGGGAGACCCAGTACTTC
CDR3 protein: CASSLGPPVGETQYF

J gene: TRBJ2-3
V gene: TRBV30
D gene: NA
clone size: NA
CDR3 DNA: TGTGCCTGGAGTGAGGTGGTTGCAGATACGCAGTATTTT
CDR3 protein: CAWSEVVADTQYF

J gene: TRBJ2-7
V gene: TRBV4-3
D gene: NA
clone size: NA
CDR3 DNA: TGCGCCAGCAGCCAAGGGAGCTCGCTCGTCTACGAGCAGTACTTC
CDR3 protein: CASSQGSSLVYEQYF

J gene: TRBJ2-2
V gene: TRBV5-1
D gene: NA
clone size: NA
CDR3 DNA: TGCGCCAGCAGCGTGGACGGAGCGAACACCGGGGAGCTGTTTTTT
CDR3 protein: CASSVDGANTGELFF

J gene: TRBJ2-3
V gene: TRBV24-1
D gene: TRBD2
clone size: NA
CDR3 DNA: TGTGCCACCAGTGATCCGACTAGCGGGACGACAGATACGCAGTATTTT
CDR3 protein: CATSDPTSGTTDTQYF

J gene: TRBJ2-3
V gene: TRBV5-6
D gene: TRBD1
clone size: NA
CDR3 DNA: TGTGCCAGCAGCCCCGGGACAGGGTTACCGTATACGCAGTATTTT
CDR3 protein: CASSPGTGLPYTQYF

J gene: TRBJ2-7
V gene: TRBV5-1
D gene: NA
clone size: few
CDR3 DNA: TGCGCCAGCAGCGTCGGGACCGAGGCGAGCTCCTACGAGCAGTACTTC
CDR3 protein: CASSVGTEASSYEQYF

J gene: TRBJ2-1
V gene: TRBV4-1
D gene: TRBD1
clone size: NA
CDR3 DNA: TGCGCCAGCAGCCGAAGTGGGACAGGGAGCTCGCATGAGCAGTTCTTC
CDR3 protein: CASSRSGTGSSHEQFF

J gene: TRBJ2-2
V gene: TRBV6-1
D gene: NA
clone size: few
CDR3 DNA: TGTGCCAGCAGAGACGGCGGGGAGCTGTTTTTT
CDR3 protein: CASRDGGELFF

J gene: TRBJ2-7
V gene: TRBV25-1
D gene: TRBD2
clone size: NA
CDR3 DNA: TGTGCCAGCGGGACTAGCGGCTACGAGCAGTACTTC
CDR3 protein: CASGTSGYEQYF

J gene: TRBJ1-4
V gene: TRBV4-3
D gene: NA
clone size: NA
CDR3 DNA: TGCGCCAGCAGCCAAGAGGGCGAAAAACTGTTTTTT
CDR3 protein: CASSQEGEKLFF

J gene: TRBJ2-7
V gene: TRBV2
D gene: NA
clone size: few
CDR3 DNA: TGTGCCAGCAAGGGTGAGACGGTCGAGCAGTACTTC
CDR3 protein: CASKGETVEQYF

J gene: TRBJ1-1
V gene: TRBV29-1
D gene: TRBD1
clone size: NA
CDR3 DNA: TGCAGCGTCAGGAAACAGGGGACTGAAGCTTTCTTT
CDR3 protein: CSVRKQGTEAFF

J gene: TRBJ1-1
V gene: TRBV7-2
D gene: NA
clone size: few
CDR3 DNA: TGTGCCAGCAGCTTCCAGGGAACTCTGAACACTGAAGCTTTCTTT
CDR3 protein: CASSFQGTLNTEAFF

J gene: TRBJ1-2
V gene: TRBV15
D gene: NA
clone size: NA
CDR3 DNA: TGTGCCACCAGCAGAGCCCATGGGGCCCTACGGGGGTATGGCTACACCTTC
CDR3 protein: CATSRAHGALRGYGYTF

J gene: TRBJ1-2
V gene: TRBV3-1
D gene: TRBD1
clone size: few
CDR3 DNA: TGTGCCAGCAGCCAAGAGATGACAGGGGGCTATGGCTACACCTTC
CDR3 protein: CASSQEMTGGYGYTF

J gene: TRBJ2-7
V gene: TRBV5-1
D gene: NA
clone size: NA
CDR3 DNA: TGCGCCAGCAGCTTGGCCGAGGGTTACGAGCAGTACTTC
CDR3 protein: CASSLAEGYEQYF

J gene: TRBJ2-2
V gene: TRBV7-6
D gene: NA
clone size: few
CDR3 DNA: TGTGCCAGCAGACAGGTGGTCGGGGAGCTGTTTTTT
CDR3 protein: CASRQVVGELFF

J gene: TRBJ1-4
V gene: TRBV4-3
D gene: NA
clone size: NA
CDR3 DNA: TGCGCCAGCAGCCTCGAGACGAGAGGGGAAAAACTGTTTTTT
CDR3 protein: CASSLETRGEKLFF

J gene: TRBJ2-2
V gene: TRBV5-1
D gene: NA
clone size: NA
CDR3 DNA: TGCGCCAGCAGCTTGGCCGTACAGAGCACCGGGGAGCTGTTTTTT
CDR3 protein: CASSLAVQSTGELFF

J gene: TRBJ2-6
V gene: TRBV6-2/TRBV6-3
D gene: NA
clone size: few
CDR3 DNA: TGTGCCAGCAGCCCTACGACAGCTGGGGCCAACGTCCTGACTTTC
CDR3 protein: CASSPTTAGANVLTF

J gene: TRBJ1-1
V gene: TRBV4-3
D gene: NA
clone size: few
CDR3 DNA: TGCGCCAGCAGCCGAGGAGGTCCCGGTGTCGAAGCTTTCTTT
CDR3 protein: CASSRGGPGVEAFF

J gene: TRBJ2-7
V gene: TRBV5-8
D gene: TRBD1
clone size: NA
CDR3 DNA: TGTGCCAGCAGAAGATCCGGGACAGGGTTATCCTACGAGCAGTACTTC
CDR3 protein: CASRRSGTGLSYEQYF

J gene: TRBJ2-1
V gene: TRBV29-1
D gene: TRBD2
clone size: NA
CDR3 DNA: TGCAGCGGTCGGACTAGCTTGAGCAATGAGCAGTTCTTC
CDR3 protein: CSGRTSLSNEQFF

J gene: TRBJ1-5
V gene: TRBV7-9
D gene: NA
clone size: few
CDR3 DNA: TGTGCCAGCAGCATCGGCGGTCAGCCCCAGCATTTT
CDR3 protein: CASSIGGQPQHF

J gene: TRBJ1-4
V gene: TRBV27
D gene: TRBD1
clone size: NA
CDR3 DNA: TGTGCCAGCAGTTTGAGGACAGGGGGTGCAACTAATGAAAAACTGTTTTTT
CDR3 protein: CASSLRTGGATNEKLFF

J gene: TRBJ2-2
V gene: TRBV19
D gene: NA
clone size: NA
CDR3 DNA: TGTGCCAGTAGTATTCAGACCCACACCGGGGAGCTGTTTTTT
CDR3 protein: CASSIQTHTGELFF